Following are 8 T cell receptor beta chains from one sample sequenced in a study of CD8 T cells in ankylosing spondylitis. Each CDR3 protein gets one entry after TCRdb re-called the 5' RACE reads with MiXCR. Of a few hundred thousand distinct CDR3 sequences in the sample, roughly 20% were seen once. Specimen: blood, either unsorted or a sorted T cell fraction (not recorded which). These receptors all stem from a female donor with ankylosing spondylitis or in good health (not recorded which).

The chain has TRBV13 and TRBJ2-2; maybe TRBD1 (5 bases). Trimming removed 0 bases at V and 7 bases at J, with 9 bases between. The CDR3 totals 14 residues. Per the germline V gene, CDR1 is PRHDT and CDR2 is FYEKMQ (reference sequence). In nucleotides, the CDR3 is TGTGCCAGCAGCTTAGGCCGACAGAACGGGGAGCTGTTTTTT. Its translation: CASSLGRQNGELFF.

A few counts support this clonotype. The V gene is TRBV9, the J gene TRBJ1-2; D remains ambiguous. There are 13 residues in the CDR3. CDR1 and CDR2 from the germline V gene are SGDLS and YYNGEE. V was pared by 4 bases and J by 0 bases, with 7 bases between. The CDR3 nucleotides read TGTGCCAGCAGCTCCCCCCCTAACTATGGCTACACCTTC. Translation gives CASSSPPNYGYTF.

The chain employs TRBV20-1 and TRBJ2-5; D uncertain. The length of the CDR3 is 11 residues. Germline V gene lookup returns CDR1 DFQATT and CDR2 SNEGSKA (reference sequence). The CDR3 nucleotides read TGCAGCTTGTTACCCCAAGAGACCCAGTACTTC. Amino acid sequence: CSLLPQETQYF.

This clonotype turned up a few times. V gene TRBV20-1 combines with J gene TRBJ2-1, with TRBD1 as a possible D gene (6 bases). The CDR3 is 14 amino acids. The germline V gene has CDR1 DFQATT and CDR2 SNEGSKA (reference sequence). V was clipped by 3 bases and J by 2 bases, with 11 bases between them. The CDR3 is CSASRGGTYNEQFF. CDR3 coding DNA: TGCAGTGCTAGCCGAGGGGGTACCTACAATGAGCAGTTCTTC.

The chain uses TRBV24-1 and TRBJ2-2; D perhaps matches TRBD2 (5 bases). The CDR3 is made up of 14 amino acids. Germline V lookup: CDR1 KGHDR, CDR2 SFDVKD. V gave up 9 bases and J gave up 1 base, with 11 bases separating them. The CDR3 here is CATPRGGNTGELFF. The CDR3 region has the DNA TGTGCCACCCCCCGGGGTGGGAACACCGGGGAGCTGTTTTTT.

Only a few counts were recorded for this clonotype. The chain joins TRBV20-1 to TRBJ1-5, with D possibly TRBD1 on 5 matching bases. The CDR3 has 15 amino acids. V dropped 0 bases and J dropped 0 bases, with 9 bases sitting between them. The germline V gene encodes CDR1 DFQATT and CDR2 SNEGSKA (reference sequence). CDR3 coding DNA: TGCAGTGCTAGAGACAACAGGTTTAGCAATCAGCCCCAGCATTTT. It specifies CSARDNRFSNQPQHF.

This clonotype was counted between two and nine times. The rearrangement uses TRBV7-2 and TRBJ2-3; 11 bases are shared with TRBD2. J was trimmed by 2 bases and V by 5 bases; bases with no gene match: 9. Germline V gene lookup returns CDR1 SGHTA and CDR2 FQGNSA. CDR3 length: 17 residues. This CDR3 reads CASSPRGLAGLTDTQYF. Written as DNA, the CDR3 is TGTGCCAGCAGCCCCCGTGGACTAGCGGGCCTCACAGATACGCAGTATTTT.

The rearrangement links TRBV24-1 to TRBJ1-2, with a tentative D call TRBD1 (6 bases). The CDR3 runs to 14 residues. V dropped 4 bases and J dropped 9 bases, with 17 bases sitting between them. The germline gives CDR1 KGHDR, CDR2 SFDVKD. DNA of the CDR3: TGTGCCACCAGTGAGGTGGGACATCCCTTATGCTACACCTTC. Its protein product is CATSEVGHPLCYTF.